This T cell receptor (beta chain) stems from a study of blood T cell repertoires in COVID-19. The CDR3 sequence is 14 residues long. CDR1 is LNHDA, CDR2 SQIVND, per germline (reference sequence). The germline V and J ends were trimmed by 5 bases and 5 bases, with 15 bases remaining between them. Clones were read by immunoSEQ multiplex PCR, and TCRdb kept only the in-frame ones, dropping some. The repertoire consists of a few hundred thousand clones, with roughly 89% occurring once and the leading ten covering roughly 10%. This chain connects TRBV19 to TRBJ2-5; D might be TRBD1 (5 bases). The receptor was isolated from a young woman with COVID-19, enrolled during active disease. Material for sequencing was peripheral blood. For the CDR3, the DNA is TGTGCCAGTAGTCTGCAGGGCGTATGGGAGACCCAGTACTTC. Residues: CASSLQGVWETQYF.